The 10 T cell receptor beta chains below were found in one sample sequenced in a study of T-cell reconstitution after alpha-beta-depleted transplantation in children. Unique molecular identifiers tagged the TCRbeta library. MiXCR, run by TCRdb on the PCR reads, gives a single entry per CDR3 protein. The sample gives 700,000 or so distinct CDR3 sequences, around 13% of which show up once; 0.79% is in the top ten. This specimen consisted of PBMCs, obtained before TCRalphabeta/CD19-depleted stem cell transplant. Receptor source: a girl aged 2-9 years with congenital amegakaryocytic thrombocytopenia, due to receive a stem cell transplant.

The sample holds a few counts of this clonotype. The rearrangement links TRBV11-2 to TRBJ2-4, with unresolved D. This CDR3 has 16 amino acids. Trimming took 1 base from V and 2 from J, leaving 12 bases between them. Germline V gene lookup returns CDR1 SGHAT and CDR2 FQNNGV. CDR3 in DNA: TGTGCCAGCAGCTTAGTTGATCCCTCCTCCAAAAACATTCAGTACTTC. Amino acid sequence: CASSLVDPSSKNIQYF.

This chain uses TRBV20-1 with TRBJ1-1, with D maybe TRBD1 (5 bases). Germline CDR1 DFQATT, CDR2 SNEGSKA (reference sequence). Trimming removed 3 bases at V and 2 bases at J, with 13 bases between. The CDR3 has 14 residues. The CDR3 protein is CSASVQGLNTEAFF. CDR3 DNA sequence: TGCAGTGCTAGCGTTCAGGGACTAAACACTGAAGCTTTCTTT.

This clonotype was seen repeatedly, ten times or more. The genes are TRBV10-3 and TRBJ2-7; D gene uncertain. With 4 bases removed from V and 2 bases from J, the gap between germline ends came to 12 bases. The germline V gene encodes CDR1 ENHRY and CDR2 SYGVKD. This CDR3 has 14 residues. The CDR3 DNA sequence: TGTGCCATCAGTGTTGTTGGGGTTACCTACGAGCAGTACTTC. This codes for CAISVVGVTYEQYF.

At least ten counts were recorded for this clonotype. This chain connects TRBV20-1 to TRBJ1-4; 8 bases map to TRBD1. The CDR3 has 13 amino acids. J was trimmed by 8 bases and V by 5 bases; bases with no gene match: 7. The germline V gene encodes CDR1 DFQATT and CDR2 SNEGSKA (reference sequence). The CDR3 nucleotides are TGCAGTGCTCCTCGACAGGGGAGGGAAAAACTGTTTTTT. Translated: CSAPRQGREKLFF.

Ten or more counts support this clonotype. This sequence joins TRBV7-6 and TRBJ1-2; unclear D gene. CDR1 is SGHVS, CDR2 FNYEAQ, per germline. This CDR3 is 13 amino acids long. Deletions cut 0 bases from V and 8 bases from J, with 10 bases between. The CDR3 loop is CASSLAGSRGYTF. CDR3 DNA: TGTGCCAGCAGCTTAGCCGGTTCCCGCGGCTACACCTTC.

This clonotype was detected ten times or more. V usage is TRBV12-3 or TRBV12-4 and J usage is TRBJ2-3, with 7 bases lining up with TRBD1. V gave up 1 base and J gave up 1 base; unmatched junction bases: 5. The CDR3 has 16 residues. As DNA, the CDR3 is TGTGCCAGCAGTTTAGGTCGACAGGGCGGCACAGATACGCAGTATTTT. As protein: CASSLGRQGGTDTQYF.

This clonotype was observed many times. The chain couples TRBV18 to TRBJ2-3; TRBD1 might be the D (6 bases). CDR1 is KGHSH and CDR2 is LQKENI in the germline V gene. Deletions cut 6 bases from V and 4 bases from J, with 11 bases between. This CDR3 contains 13 residues. In DNA form, the CDR3 reads TGTGCCAGCTCCACAGGGAGTTCAGATACGCAGTATTTT. Its translation is CASSTGSSDTQYF.

This clonotype was recorded at least ten times. The chain links TRBV20-1 to TRBJ2-5, with 14 bases aligning to TRBD2. V was clipped by 0 bases and J by 4 bases; unmatched bases: 7. Germline assignment: CDR1 DFQATT and CDR2 SNEGSKA (reference sequence). The CDR3 extends over 17 amino acids. CDR3 nucleotide sequence: TGCAGTGCTAGAGATTTTCGGGGACTAGCGGGAGTAGAGACCCAGTACTTC. Protein product: CSARDFRGLAGVETQYF.

This clonotype showed up many times. V and J are TRBV5-1 and TRBJ2-3; 11 bases align to TRBD2. From germline, CDR1 is SGHRS and CDR2 YFSETQ. The CDR3 runs to 16 residues. J lost 3 bases, V lost 1 base, and 4 bases had no gene match. This CDR3 reads CASSLWASGRTDTQYF. CDR3 nucleotide sequence: TGCGCCAGCAGCTTGTGGGCTAGCGGGAGGACAGATACGCAGTATTTT. The whole variable domain, remainder taken from reference TRBV5-1 and TRBJ2-3, is KAGVTQTPRYLIKTRGQQVTLSCSPISGHRSVSWYQQTPGQGLQFLFEYFSETQRNKGNFPGRFSGRQFSNSRSEMNVSTLELGDSALYLCASSLWASGRTDTQYFGPGTRLTVL.

The rearrangement links TRBV19 to TRBJ1-5; D call uncertain. The CDR3 has 15 amino acids. With 4 bases removed from V and 0 bases from J, the gap between germline ends came to 10 bases. Germline V gene sequence: CDR1 LNHDA, CDR2 SQIVND (reference sequence). The CDR3 coding sequence is TGTGCCAGTAGTACATATTCCGCTAGCAATCAGCCCCAGCATTTT. Its protein is CASSTYSASNQPQHF.